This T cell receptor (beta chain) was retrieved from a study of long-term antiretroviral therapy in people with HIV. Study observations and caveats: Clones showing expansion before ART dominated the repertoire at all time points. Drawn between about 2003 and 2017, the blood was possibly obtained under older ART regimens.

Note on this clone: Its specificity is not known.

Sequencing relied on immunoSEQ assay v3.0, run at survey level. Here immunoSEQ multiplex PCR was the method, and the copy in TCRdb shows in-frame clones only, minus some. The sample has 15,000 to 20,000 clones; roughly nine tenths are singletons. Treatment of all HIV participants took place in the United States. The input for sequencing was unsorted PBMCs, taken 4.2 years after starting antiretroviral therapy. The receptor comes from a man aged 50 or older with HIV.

DNA for the CDR3: TGTGCCTCCGAAACCGACGGTCTTCGGGAGCAGTACTTC. This gives the protein CASETDGLREQYF. The chain has TRBV11-2 and TRBJ2-7, with D unresolved. Trimming stripped 11 bases from V and 7 bases from J, with 21 bases between. This CDR3 spans 13 amino acids. Germline lookup yields CDR1 SGHAT and CDR2 FQNNGV.